A selection of T cell receptor beta chains follows, all from one sample in a study of T cell clusters in autoimmune cytopenias. TCRdb reprocessed the multiplex PCR reads and stores each CDR3 protein as one record, lacking DNA. Its listing shows thousands of distinct CDR3 sequences. The sequencing input was peripheral blood. The source of these receptors is a human donor with an autoimmune cytopenia or autoimmune hepatitis (not recorded which). Each CDR3 is given with its conserved first and last residue. Not every row has a clone size; where given, it reads once, few, many or a size class.

TRBV27	medium-sized	TRBJ2-7	CASSERGLLEEQYF
TRBV5-6	medium-sized	TRBJ2-1	CASSLGSSPYNEQFF
TRBV24-1	medium-sized	TRBJ2-3	CATSDLSPTGPDTQYF
TRBV29-1	NA	TRBJ2-1	CSVEGGRFSYNEQFF
TRBV7-2	medium-sized	TRBJ2-3	CASSRDRDTQYF
TRBV6-6	medium-sized	TRBJ1-6	CASTQDRAYNSPLHF
TRBV4-3	medium-sized	TRBJ2-5	CASSQDRQETQYF
TRBV18	NA	TRBJ2-5	CASSPRLGQQETQYF
TRBV6-5	NA	TRBJ2-1	CASSYNPSSHNEQFF
TRBV4-1	NA	TRBJ2-3	CASSPGVVMGAGTDTQYF
TRBV6-1	NA	TRBJ1-1	CASSYSRGRVAFF
TRBV19	NA	TRBJ1-5	CASSARPRAGDGNQPQHF
TRBV6-5	medium-sized	TRBJ2-2	CASSSPSDTGELFF
TRBV29-1	medium-sized	TRBJ2-5	CSATGGRGQETQYF
TRBV6-2/TRBV6-3	medium-sized	TRBJ2-1	CASSHSRTGGHNEQFF